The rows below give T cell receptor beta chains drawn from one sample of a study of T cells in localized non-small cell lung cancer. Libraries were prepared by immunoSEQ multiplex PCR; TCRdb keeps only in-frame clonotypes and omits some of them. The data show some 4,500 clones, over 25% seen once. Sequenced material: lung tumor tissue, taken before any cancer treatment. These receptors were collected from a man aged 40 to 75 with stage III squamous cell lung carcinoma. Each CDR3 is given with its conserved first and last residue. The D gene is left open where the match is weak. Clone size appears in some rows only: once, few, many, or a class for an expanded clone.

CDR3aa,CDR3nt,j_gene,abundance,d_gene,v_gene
CASSTSGRTKETQYF,TGTGCCAGCAGCACCTCCGGACGGACGAAAGAGACCCAGTACTTC,TRBJ2-5,.,.,TRBV11-3
CASSENINTEAFF,TGCGCCAGCAGCGAAAATATAAATACTGAAGCTTTCTTT,TRBJ1-1,.,.,TRBV10-1
CASSIIGTGTYGYTF,TGTGCCAGTAGTATCATAGGGACAGGAACCTATGGCTACACCTTC,TRBJ1-2,.,TRBD1,TRBV19
CASSGQGAGGYTF,TGTGCCAGCAGCGGACAGGGGGCAGGAGGCTACACCTTC,TRBJ1-2,.,TRBD1,TRBV7-2
CASSREGNTIYF,TGTGCCAGCAGCCGCGAGGGGAACACCATATATTTT,TRBJ1-3,few,.,TRBV16
CASSLAAGRQETQYF,TGCGCCAGCAGCTTGGCGGCAGGGCGGCAAGAGACCCAGTACTTC,TRBJ2-5,few,.,TRBV5-1
CASSGLQGSGNTIYF,TGTGCCAGCAGCGGACTCCAGGGCTCTGGAAACACCATATATTTT,TRBJ1-3,.,.,TRBV11-3
CASVPGQGYNEQFF,TGTGCTAGTGTCCCGGGACAAGGCTACAATGAGCAGTTCTTC,TRBJ2-1,.,.,TRBV12-5
CATSSEAGRRQPQHF,TGTGCCACCAGCAGTGAAGCAGGGAGGAGGCAGCCCCAGCATTTT,TRBJ1-5,few,.,TRBV15
CASADKGAADTQYF,TGTGCCAGCGCCGACAAGGGGGCGGCAGATACGCAGTATTTT,TRBJ2-3,.,TRBD1,TRBV11-3
CASSIPGALEAFF,TGTGCCAGTAGTATTCCGGGGGCATTAGAAGCTTTCTTT,TRBJ1-1,once,.,TRBV19
CASSGAGSQFYNSPLHF,TGTGCCAGCAGTGGGGCGGGCTCCCAGTTCTATAATTCACCCCTCCACTTT,TRBJ1-6,once,.,TRBV6-8
CAWSGDRGWNTEAFF,TGTGCCTGGAGTGGGGACAGGGGGTGGAACACTGAAGCTTTCTTT,TRBJ1-1,.,TRBD1,TRBV30
CASSKTENTEAFF,TGTGCCAGCAGCAAAACAGAGAACACTGAAGCTTTCTTT,TRBJ1-1,medium-sized,.,TRBV7-2
CAGTKEQTGELFF,TGTGCCGGGACGAAAGAGCAGACCGGGGAGCTGTTTTTT,TRBJ2-2,.,.,TRBV6-8
CASSKGQGAYDTEAFF,TGTGCCAGCAGTAAGGGACAGGGGGCTTACGACACTGAAGCTTTCTTT,TRBJ1-1,medium-sized,TRBD1,TRBV6-8
CASNPGQGAWYEQYF,TGTGCCAGCAACCCCGGACAGGGGGCCTGGTACGAGCAGTACTTC,TRBJ2-7,few,TRBD1,TRBV6-8
CASSLVSPNTEAFF,TGTGCCAGCAGTTTAGTTTCCCCTAACACTGAAGCTTTCTTT,TRBJ1-1,.,.,TRBV6-8
CASSYGGNQPQHF,TGTGCCAGCAGTTACGGGGGCAATCAGCCCCAGCATTTT,TRBJ1-5,.,.,TRBV6-8
CASSVGGQGQWETQYF,TGTGCCAGCAGCGTAGGGGGACAGGGACAATGGGAGACCCAGTACTTC,TRBJ2-5,medium-sized,TRBD1,TRBV9
CASSYSISSSNYGYTF,TGTGCCAGCAGTTACTCGATCTCCAGCAGCAACTATGGCTACACCTTC,TRBJ1-2,few,.,TRBV6-8
CASQLTANNSPLHF,TGTGCCAGTCAGTTGACAGCGAATAATTCACCCCTCCACTTT,TRBJ1-6,.,.,TRBV19